This T cell receptor beta chain was recorded in a study of cytomegalovirus exposure and HLA in healthy donors. The PCR was carried out with 60 Vbeta primers and 13 Jbeta primers. Sequencing used immunoSEQ multiplex PCR; TCRdb keeps in-frame clones, though not all of them. The repertoire holds more than 80,000 clones, with approximately 70% as singletons. This clone was seen a handful of times. Germline loops: CDR1 SGHTA, CDR2 FQGNSA. V lost 2 bases to trimming and J lost 4 bases, with 8 bases between them. This CDR3 comprises 13 residues. This TCR was recovered from a man over 45 in good health and CMV-seronegative. This sequence joins TRBV7-2 and TRBJ1-1; D not certain. Material for sequencing was PBMCs. The CDR3 loop reads CASSLLGSTEAFF. The CDR3 DNA reads as TGTGCCAGCAGCTTACTGGGGAGCACTGAAGCTTTCTTT. Using reference TRBV7-2 and TRBJ1-1 for the parts outside the CDR3, the full variable domain is GAGVSQSPSNKVTEKGKDVELRCDPISGHTALYWYRQSLGQGLEFLIYFQGNSAPDKSGLPSDRFSAERTGGSVSTLTIQRTQQEDSAVYLCASSLLGSTEAFFGQGTRLTVV.